These 15 T cell receptor beta chains share one sample of origin, sequenced in a study of OX40 agonist ivuxolimab in advanced cancers. Libraries were prepared by immunoSEQ multiplex PCR; TCRdb keeps only in-frame clonotypes and omits some of them. The data contain about 93,000 clones, about 90% of them singletons. This specimen consisted of CD4+ or CD8+ T cells sorted from blood, obtained in a trial of the OX40 agonist ivuxolimab. The receptor set was obtained from an adult with an advanced solid tumor such as melanoma, head and neck, liver or kidney cancer.

The gene calls are TRBV11-3 and TRBJ2-7, with 10 bases that match TRBD1. Germline CDR1 SGHNT, CDR2 YENEEA. There are 14 residues in the CDR3. Trimming at V came to 4 bases and at J to 7 bases, leaving 7 bases not matched to a gene. CDR3 sequence: CASSSLGTGAEQYF. In DNA, the CDR3 is TGTGCCAGCAGCTCCCTGGGGACAGGGGCGGAGCAGTACTTC.

The rearrangement joins TRBV30 to TRBJ1-2; TRBD1 agrees at 12 bases. Looked up from germline, CDR1 is GTSNPN and CDR2 is SVGIG (reference sequence). Unmatched junction bases numbered 9, after V lost 5 bases and J lost 8 bases. The length of the CDR3 is 14 residues. The CDR3 is CAWRGQGAVGGYTF. The CDR3, as DNA: TGTGCCTGGCGGGGACAGGGGGCAGTAGGCGGCTACACCTTC. Supplemented by reference TRBV30 and TRBJ1-2, the full variable domain reads SQTIHQWPATLVQPVGSPLSLECTVEGTSNPNLYWYRQAAGRGLQLLFYSVGIGQISSEVPQNLSASRPQDRQFILSSKKLLLSDSGFYLCAWRGQGAVGGYTFGSGTRLTVV.

The CDR3 protein is CASSLNTGDDTQYF. In DNA form, the CDR3 reads TGTGCCAGCAGCTTAAATACAGGGGATGATACGCAGTATTTT. This chain connects TRBV7-3 to TRBJ2-3, with 7 nucleotides matching TRBD1. The CDR3 extends over 14 amino acids. V shed 1 base and J 6 bases; nucleotides not matched to a gene: 4. Germline loops: CDR1 SGHTA, CDR2 FQGTGA.

This chain uses TRBV9 with TRBJ2-1; 8 bases agree with TRBD2. Germline V gives CDR1 SGDLS, CDR2 YYNGEE. V dropped 0 bases and J dropped 6; count of bases not matched to a gene: 5. The CDR3 sequence is 15 residues long. The CDR3 coding sequence is TGTGCCAGCAGCGTAGAAGGGACTAGAGGCAATGAGCAGTTCTTC. Its translation is CASSVEGTRGNEQFF.

The chain recombines TRBV5-1 with TRBJ2-3, with D perhaps matching TRBD2 (6 bases). V was clipped by 5 bases and J by 3 bases, with 16 bases between them. The CDR3 runs to 15 residues. CDR1 and CDR2 (germline): SGHRS, YFSETQ. The CDR3 DNA follows: TGCGCCAGCAGGTCGGGACTCGCGGGTACAGATACGCAGTATTTT. Its translation: CASRSGLAGTDTQYF.

V is TRBV19 and J is TRBJ2-5; 9 nucleotides agree with TRBD1. The CDR3 runs 13 residues. V lost 6 bases to trimming and J lost 5 bases; unmatched junction nucleotides: 4. The germline gives CDR1 LNHDA, CDR2 SQIVND (reference sequence). CDR3 loop: CASRQGADETQYF. The CDR3 coding sequence is TGTGCCAGTAGACAGGGGGCTGATGAGACCCAGTACTTC.

V gene TRBV15 combines with J gene TRBJ1-2; unclear D gene. The CDR3 has 14 amino acids. V lost 3 bases, J lost 3 bases, and 11 bases lay in between. Germline CDR1 and CDR2: LNHNV and YYDKDF (reference sequence). The CDR3 coding sequence is TGTGCCACCAGCAGGGACTTAGGTGACTATGGCTACACCTTC. Its protein product is CATSRDLGDYGYTF.

V gene TRBV7-3 combines with J gene TRBJ2-5; 7 bases agree with TRBD2. Germline CDR1 SGHTA, CDR2 FQGTGA. V was clipped by 1 base and J by 2 bases; unmatched bases: 10. This CDR3 contains 17 residues. The CDR3 loop reads CASSLRGSSGNQETQYF. In DNA, the CDR3 is TGTGCCAGCAGCTTAAGGGGATCTAGCGGAAATCAAGAGACCCAGTACTTC.

The DNA of the CDR3 is TGTGCCAGCAGTGAAAGGCAGTATAGCAATCAGCCCCAGCATTTT. It codes for CASSERQYSNQPQHF. The chain carries TRBV2 and TRBJ1-5; D not certain. Trimming shortened V by 2 bases and J by 0 bases, and 8 bases separated the two germline ends. The V gene's germline CDR1 is SNHLY and CDR2 FYNNEI. The CDR3 has 15 amino acids.

This clone was seen once. The J gene is TRBJ2-5, the V gene TRBV11-3; D may correspond to TRBD1 or TRBD2 (6 bases each). Germline CDR1 SGHNT, CDR2 YENEEA. The V end lost 0 bases, the J end lost 5 bases, and 7 bases lay between the germline ends. CDR3 length equals 13 residues. The CDR3 region is CASSLEGGETQYF. CDR3 DNA sequence: TGTGCCAGCAGCTTAGAAGGGGGGGAGACCCAGTACTTC.

The chain joins TRBV4-1 to TRBJ1-1, with a possible D match to TRBD1 (6 bases). The V gene's germline CDR1 is MGHRA and CDR2 YSYEKL. V lost 0 bases to trimming and J lost 8 bases, with 13 bases between them. CDR3 length: 14 residues. This chain's CDR3 is CASSQDPGGREAFF. The CDR3 DNA sequence: TGCGCCAGCAGCCAAGATCCCGGGGGGCGAGAAGCTTTCTTT.

The genes are TRBV5-1 and TRBJ2-1; 7 bases agree with TRBD1. Per the germline V gene, CDR1 is SGHRS and CDR2 is YFSETQ. V was pared by 3 bases and J by 7 bases, with 7 bases of the junction left unmatched. The CDR3 spans 14 residues. The CDR3 DNA reads as TGCGCCAGCAGCTCTGGGACAGTGGGGAATGAGCAGTTCTTC. This encodes CASSSGTVGNEQFF. Full variable domain (rest looked up from reference TRBV5-1 and TRBJ2-1): KAGVTQTPRYLIKTRGQQVTLSCSPISGHRSVSWYQQTPGQGLQFLFEYFSETQRNKGNFPGRFSGRQFSNSRSEMNVSTLELGDSALYLCASSSGTVGNEQFFGPGTRLTVL.

This chain uses TRBV7-8 with TRBJ2-3; 9 nucleotides line up with TRBD2. After removal of 1 base from V and 7 bases from J, the junction contained 6 bases not matched to a gene. The V gene's germline CDR1 is SGHVS and CDR2 FQNEAQ. The CDR3 has 15 amino acids. The CDR3, as DNA: TGTGCCAGCAGCTTAGTGCGGGGGGGCCGAAATACGCAGTATTTT. Its protein is CASSLVRGGRNTQYF.

The J gene is TRBJ2-1, the V gene TRBV7-3, with 10 positions matching TRBD2. Germline CDR1 is SGHTA and CDR2 is FQGTGA. The CDR3 runs to 18 residues. The V segment lost 0 bases and the J segment 12 bases; nucleotides outside the gene matches: 17. The CDR3 nucleotides are TGTGCCAGCAGCTTAACTCCCTTGTCGGGGTCTAGCGGGAGATGGCAGTTCTTC. It specifies CASSLTPLSGSSGRWQFF. The full variable domain, with the rest looked up from reference TRBV7-3 and TRBJ2-1, is GAGVSQTPSNKVTEKGKYVELRCDPISGHTALYWYRQSLGQGPEFLIYFQGTGAADDSGLPNDRFFAVRPEGSVSTLKIQRTERGDSAVYLCASSLTPLSGSSGRWQFFGPGTRLTVL.

This rearrangement joins TRBV6-5 to TRBJ1-2; D unclear. CDR1 and CDR2 (germline): MNHEY, SVGAGI. CDR3 size: 13 residues. V was trimmed by 5 bases and J by 8 bases, leaving 15 bases between them. DNA for the CDR3: TGTGCCAGCAGTGACGGCCCCGCAGCCGGCTACACCTTC. Translated: CASSDGPAAGYTF.